The 4 T cell receptor beta chains reported below all come from one sample, sequenced in a study of glioma-infiltrating T cells after dendritic cell vaccination. Time point in this sample: after dendritic cell vaccination, including at tumor progression/relapse. Some clones are missing from TCRdb's copy, which holds only in-frame ones; the method was immunoSEQ multiplex PCR. This table has around 60,000 clones, 85% to 90% appearing once. Here the sequenced sample was blood, taken after dendritic cell vaccination. Receptor source: a human donor with glioblastoma.

V usage is TRBV18 and J usage is TRBJ1-1; 7 bases are shared with TRBD1. The trim removed 0 bases at V and 5 bases at J, leaving 9 bases unmatched. This CDR3 region has 16 residues. CDR1 is KGHSH, CDR2 LQKENI, per germline. This CDR3 is CASSPPRQGLRTEAFF. The CDR3 DNA reads TGTGCCAGCTCACCACCTAGACAGGGACTTAGGACTGAAGCTTTCTTT. Drawing the rest from reference TRBV18 and TRBJ1-1, the complete variable domain is NAGVMQNPRHLVRRRGQEARLRCSPMKGHSHVYWYRQLPEEGLKFMVYLQKENIIDESGMPKERFSAEFPKEGPSILRIQQVVRGDSAAYFCASSPPRQGLRTEAFFGQGTRLTVV.

The chain uses TRBV10-3 and TRBJ1-1; 8 nucleotides match TRBD1. CDR3 size: 14 residues. Per the germline V gene, CDR1 is ENHRY and CDR2 is SYGVKD. After removal of 7 bases from V and 1 base from J, the junction contained 5 bases not matched to a gene. DNA for the CDR3: TGTGCCATCATCTCCGGGACAGGGAACACTGAAGCTTTCTTT. This translates into CAIISGTGNTEAFF.

This clone was recorded once. This rearrangement joins TRBV28 to TRBJ2-5; 7 bases line up with TRBD1. This CDR3 has 12 amino acids. With V trimmed by 7 bases and J by 5 bases, 4 bases remained unmatched. Germline V gene sequence: CDR1 MDHEN, CDR2 SYDVKM. As DNA, the CDR3 is TGTGCCAGCACCGACAGGGTTGAGACCCAGTACTTC. Its translation is CASTDRVETQYF.

This clone has just one count. V is TRBV19 and J is TRBJ1-2; 9 positions match TRBD1. The CDR3 runs to 14 residues. The germline gives CDR1 LNHDA, CDR2 SQIVND (reference sequence). The trim removed 6 bases at V and 7 bases at J, leaving 9 bases unmatched. The CDR3 sequence: CASSHGQGSSGYTF. As DNA, the CDR3 is TGTGCCAGTAGCCATGGACAGGGGTCCTCTGGCTACACCTTC.